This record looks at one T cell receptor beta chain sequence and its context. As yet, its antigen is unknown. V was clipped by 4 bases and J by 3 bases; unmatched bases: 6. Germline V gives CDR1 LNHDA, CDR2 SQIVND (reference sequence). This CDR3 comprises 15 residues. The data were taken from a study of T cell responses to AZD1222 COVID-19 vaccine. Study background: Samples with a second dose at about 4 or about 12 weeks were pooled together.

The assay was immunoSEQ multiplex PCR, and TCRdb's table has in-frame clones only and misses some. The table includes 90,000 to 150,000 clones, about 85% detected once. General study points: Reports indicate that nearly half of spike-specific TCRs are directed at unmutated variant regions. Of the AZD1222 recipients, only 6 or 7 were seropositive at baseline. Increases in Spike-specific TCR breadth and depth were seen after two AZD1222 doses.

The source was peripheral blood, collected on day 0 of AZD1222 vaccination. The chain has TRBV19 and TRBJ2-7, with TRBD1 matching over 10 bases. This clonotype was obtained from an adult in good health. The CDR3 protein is CASSNWDRGIYEQYF. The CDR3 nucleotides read TGTGCCAGTAGTAATTGGGACAGGGGAATCTACGAGCAGTACTTC.